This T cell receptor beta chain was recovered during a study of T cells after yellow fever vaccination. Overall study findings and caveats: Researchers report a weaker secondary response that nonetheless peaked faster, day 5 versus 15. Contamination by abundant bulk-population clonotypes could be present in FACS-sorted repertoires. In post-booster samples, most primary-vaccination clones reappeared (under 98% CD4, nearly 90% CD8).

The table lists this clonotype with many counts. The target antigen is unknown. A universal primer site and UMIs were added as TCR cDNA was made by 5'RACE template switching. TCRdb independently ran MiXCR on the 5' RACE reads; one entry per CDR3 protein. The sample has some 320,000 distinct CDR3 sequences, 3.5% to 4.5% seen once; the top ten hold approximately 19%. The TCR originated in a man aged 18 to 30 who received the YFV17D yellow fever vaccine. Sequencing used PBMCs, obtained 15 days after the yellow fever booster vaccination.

The CDR3 is CAISDRGKTQYF. As DNA, the CDR3 is TGTGCCATCAGTGACAGGGGAAAGACCCAGTACTTC. The chain links TRBV10-3 to TRBJ2-5; maybe TRBD1 (6 bases). CDR1 ENHRY and CDR2 SYGVKD come from the germline V gene. CDR3 size: 12 residues. Deletions cut 3 bases from V and 6 bases from J, with 8 bases between.